This is a list of T cell receptor beta chains from one sample in a study of shared clonotypes between healthy human individuals. Produced via immunoSEQ multiplex PCR; TCRdb's table is partial and in-frame only. The sample has 950,000 to 1,300,000 clones, around 74% seen once. Sequencing input: memory CD4+ T cells sorted from blood. The receptors originated from a young man in good health. The CDR3 runs from the conserved cysteine through the conserved F or W. A D gene is named only where the DNA matches it firmly. Clone size is shown for a subset of rows, as once, few, many or a class of expanded clone.

NA	TRBV5-5	TRBJ1-5	NA	CASSLEQGRNQPQHF	TGTGCCAGCAGCTTGGAGCAGGGGCGCAATCAGCCCCAGCATTTT
NA	TRBV5-5	TRBJ1-1	few	CASSLTANTEAFF	TGTGCCAGCAGCTTGACAGCGAACACTGAAGCTTTCTTT
NA	TRBV23-1	TRBJ2-7	few	CASTQTHEQYF	TGCGCCAGCACCCAAACCCACGAGCAGTACTTC
TRBD1	TRBV7-2	TRBJ2-7	few	CASSLPTGGYEQYF	TGTGCCAGCAGCTTACCGACAGGGGGCTACGAGCAGTACTTC
NA	TRBV7-9	TRBJ1-3	NA	CASSETVVF	TGTGCCAGCAGTGAGACAGTAGTCTTT
TRBD2	TRBV4-2	TRBJ2-7	NA	CASSQALAGGSYEQYF	TGTGCCAGCAGCCAAGCTCTAGCGGGAGGGTCCTACGAGCAGTACTTC
TRBD2	TRBV5-4	TRBJ2-2	NA	CASSPLAGGPGGSGELFF	TGTGCCAGCAGCCCCCTAGCGGGGGGACCGGGTGGTTCCGGGGAGCTGTTTTTT
TRBD1	TRBV5-1	TRBJ1-6	NA	CASSTGTGNSPLHF	TGCGCCAGCAGCACCGGGACAGGGAATTCACCCCTCCACTTT
NA	TRBV6-6	TRBJ1-2	NA	CASSYSYGYTF	TGTGCCAGCAGTTACTCCTATGGCTACACCTTC
NA	TRBV2	TRBJ1-6	NA	CASSGRGGSPLHF	TGTGCCAGCAGTGGTCGAGGAGGCTCACCCCTCCACTTT
NA	TRBV11-3	TRBJ2-1	NA	CASSDLNEQFF	TGTGCCAGCAGCGACCTCAATGAGCAGTTCTTC
TRBD1	TRBV11-2	TRBJ1-1	NA	CASSFGQGRTEAFF	TGTGCCAGCAGCTTCGGACAGGGTAGAACTGAAGCTTTCTTT
NA	TRBV29-1	TRBJ2-7	NA	CSAVQSSYEQYF	TGCAGCGCGGTACAGAGCTCCTACGAGCAGTACTTC
NA	TRBV6-5	TRBJ1-1	NA	CASRGLQNTEAFF	TGTGCCAGCAGAGGGCTCCAGAACACTGAAGCTTTCTTT
NA	TRBV9	TRBJ2-7	once	CASSVGFWTDEQYF	TGTGCCAGCAGCGTGGGGTTTTGGACAGACGAGCAGTACTTC
NA	TRBV7-2	TRBJ2-7	NA	CASSLGIRGGNEQYF	TGTGCCAGCAGCTTAGGTATCAGGGGTGGCAACGAGCAGTACTTC
NA	TRBV11-2	TRBJ1-3	once	CASSQIGPAGGNTIYF	TGTGCCAGCAGCCAGATCGGGCCGGCGGGAGGAAACACCATATATTTT
NA	TRBV11-2	TRBJ2-3	NA	CASSLGIQTSTDTQYF	TGTGCCAGCAGCTTAGGGATACAAACTAGCACAGATACGCAGTATTTT
TRBD2	TRBV27	TRBJ2-3	NA	CASRSGGGDTQYF	TGTGCCAGCAGAAGCGGGGGGGGAGATACGCAGTATTTT
NA	TRBV27	TRBJ2-1	once	CASSLERGSYNEQFF	TGTGCCAGCAGTTTAGAGAGGGGTTCCTACAATGAGCAGTTCTTC
NA	TRBV6-1	TRBJ1-2	NA	CASSSRNYGYTF	TGTGCCAGCAGCTCGCGGAACTATGGCTACACCTTC
NA	TRBV10-3	TRBJ2-3	many	CAIRRDSTTDTQYF	TGTGCCATCAGGAGGGATTCCACCACAGATACGCAGTATTTT
NA	TRBV27	TRBJ1-5	NA	CASARDRIGNQPQHF	TGTGCCAGCGCCCGAGACAGAATAGGGAATCAGCCCCAGCATTTT
TRBD1	TRBV30	TRBJ1-4	few	CAWRRKQGAQGEKLFF	TGTGCCTGGAGAAGAAAACAGGGGGCACAGGGAGAAAAACTGTTTTTT
TRBD1	TRBV30	TRBJ1-4	NA	CAWSTGAKEKLFF	TGTGCCTGGAGTACAGGGGCCAAGGAAAAACTGTTTTTT